The source of this T cell receptor (beta chain) is a study of shared clonotypes between healthy human individuals. Overall study context: For every donor, three CD4 naive, three CD4 memory, two CD8 naive and one CD8 memory plates were used.

This was a deep-level run. Across several immunoSEQ plates, the genomic DNA of each subset was split evenly. In the original analysis: ImmunoSEQ gave junction-only sequences without quality scores, so filtering differed. Clones were sequenced by immunoSEQ multiplex PCR, and TCRdb holds only the in-frame ones, with some missing. V and J calls and clone size follow that table, whereas D and trimming were derived from the DNA. The data show about 2 million clones, approximately 95% seen once. Selected positively for CCR7 and CD45RO-negative, naive CD8 cells excluded terminally differentiated effector memory CD45RA+ cells. CDR1 is SGHRS and CDR2 is YFSETQ in the germline V gene. The CDR3 runs to 13 residues. V lost 7 bases, J lost 9 bases, and 16 bases lay in between.

The origin of this receptor is a man aged 18-30 years in good health. The chain couples TRBV5-1 to TRBJ2-2, with D tentatively TRBD1 (6 bases). The sequencing sample was made of naive CD8+ T cells sorted from blood. The chain's CDR3 is CASEDSPSRELFF. DNA of the CDR3: TGCGCCAGCGAGGACAGCCCCTCCCGGGAGCTGTTTTTT. Full variable domain (rest looked up from reference TRBV5-1 and TRBJ2-2): KAGVTQTPRYLIKTRGQQVTLSCSPISGHRSVSWYQQTPGQGLQFLFEYFSETQRNKGNFPGRFSGRQFSNSRSEMNVSTLELGDSALYLCASEDSPSRELFFGEGSRLTVL.